This TCR beta chain was captured in a study of blood T cell repertoires in COVID-19. The overall study: The samples span acute and convalescent COVID-19 from the United States, Italy and Spain. From T cells, B-cell-depleted T cells, or PBMCs came the material, which was cDNA or gDNA.

The CDR3 sequence is 15 residues long. From germline, CDR1 is SGHRS and CDR2 YFSETQ. The V and J ends lost 4 bases and 0 bases, in that order; junction bases with no gene match: 4. Authors' processing steps: Amplification from reference gene primers served as the basis for estimated nucleated cell counts. Profiling relied on immunoSEQ multiplex PCR, and the TCRdb table lists in-frame clones only, not all of them. From that table come the V and J calls and clone size; the DNA was used to work out D and trimming. This table has 220,000 or so clones, almost 85% appearing once. This clonotype originated in a woman aged 80 or over with acute or convalescent COVID-19. The V and J genes are TRBV5-1 and TRBJ1-5; 7 nucleotides align to TRBD1. The source material was peripheral blood. Here the CDR3 reads CASSPGGNSNQPQHF. Written as DNA, the CDR3 is TGCGCCAGCAGCCCAGGGGGGAATAGCAATCAGCCCCAGCATTTT.